This T cell receptor (beta chain) was sequenced during a study of T cell responses to AZD1222 COVID-19 vaccine. Notes on this clone: The antigen remains undetermined.

Germline V gene sequence: CDR1 MNHEY, CDR2 SVGEGT. CDR3 length equals 16 residues. Trimming removed 4 bases from V and 1 base from J; junction bases left unmatched: 8. Study-level points and caveats: Females made up more of the donors, who were largely white British, and clonal diversity may have come out too low. Just 6 or 7 AZD1222 recipients were seropositive at baseline. The breadth and depth of Spike-specific TCRs increased once two AZD1222 doses had been given.

Method: immunoSEQ multiplex PCR; TCRdb's copy keeps in-frame clones and lacks some. This sample has tens of thousands of clones, with under 95% found just once. The sequence was collected from an adult who received the AZD1222 COVID-19 vaccine. The sequencing used peripheral blood, collected 28 days after the second AZD1222 dose. The V and J genes are TRBV6-2 or TRBV6-3 and TRBJ2-7, with 9 bases identical to TRBD2. CDR3 sequence: CASSLDSSGSSYEQYF. The DNA of the CDR3 is TGTGCCAGCAGTTTGGACAGTAGCGGGAGTTCCTACGAGCAGTACTTC.